This is a list of T cell receptor beta chains from one sample in a study of T cell responses to AZD1222 COVID-19 vaccine. TCRdb keeps only in-frame clones here, not all; method: immunoSEQ multiplex PCR. The sample holds fewer than 95,000 clones, 85% to 90% seen once. This sample comprised peripheral blood, obtained on day 0 of AZD1222 vaccination. These receptors were collected from an adult in good health. CDR3s include the opening cysteine and the closing phenylalanine or tryptophan.

j_call v_call cdr3_length cdr3_aa
TRBJ1-1 TRBV5-4 15 CASSSQTGRNTEAFF
TRBJ2-2 TRBV11-2 18 CASSFFGLAGGYTGELFF
TRBJ1-2 TRBV19 13 CASGQGPNYGYTF
TRBJ2-2 TRBV24-1 14 CATSDLGGTGELFF
TRBJ1-1 TRBV4-2 14 CASSKMDTNTEAFF
TRBJ2-5 TRBV7-2 15 CASSLVLGFGETQYF
TRBJ2-3 TRBV7-2 14 CASSFGGLTDTQYF
TRBJ1-4 TRBV7-9 14 CASSFGATNEKLFF
TRBJ2-5 TRBV28 15 CASSPLAGGQETQYF
TRBJ2-1 TRBV9 16 CASSVGLAGGYNEQFF
TRBJ1-2 TRBV5-6 15 CASSSLLSYRYGYTF
TRBJ2-1 TRBV19 16 CASSIVGGSIYNEQFF
TRBJ1-2 TRBV6-2/TRBV6-3 14 CASSYSRGDYGYTF
TRBJ2-3 TRBV14 16 CASSPRVGRVTDTQYF
TRBJ2-7 TRBV24-1 14 CATESRQGGDEQYF
TRBJ2-7 TRBV12-5 12 CAPLHRENEQYF
TRBJ1-1 TRBV19 13 CASSIMGYTEAFF
TRBJ2-5 TRBV7-9 17 CASSFLRTGALEETQYF
TRBJ1-3 TRBV3-1/TRBV3-2 16 CASSHVTGSSGNTIYF
TRBJ2-3 TRBV6-5 16 CASSYSGTSGSDTQYF
TRBJ1-4 TRBV28 15 CASSSPRGISEKLFF
TRBJ2-1 TRBV9 16 CASSAIAGVGRNEQFF
TRBJ1-5 TRBV28 12 CASSFRNQPQHF
TRBJ2-1 TRBV9 17 CASSHNTLGLAGAEQFF
TRBJ2-2 TRBV6-2/TRBV6-3 19 CASSYNPSSGRVNTGELFF
TRBJ1-5 TRBV19 15 CASSIVNSHNQPQHF
TRBJ1-5 TRBV6-1 14 CASSEPQGKQPQHF
TRBJ1-1 TRBV5-4 17 CASSFLSTDRLWTEAFF
TRBJ1-2 TRBV19 13 CASSYSQNYGYTF
TRBJ1-1 TRBV2 14 CASSEVQGRTEAFF
TRBJ1-2 TRBV7-8 17 CASSLARSPGQGYGYTF
TRBJ2-7 TRBV15 14 CATSRDLGVYEQYF
TRBJ2-2 TRBV7-2 15 CASSFSGQYTGELFF
TRBJ2-7 TRBV14 12 CASSRSKYEQYF
TRBJ2-5 TRBV5-6 16 CASSFSGLAGEETQYF
TRBJ1-2 TRBV6-2/TRBV6-3 14 CASSLTGGIYGYTF
TRBJ2-3 TRBV5-1 15 CASSQRLAGTDTQYF
TRBJ2-5 TRBV28 14 CASSGPGGEETQYF
TRBJ1-4 TRBV29-1 14 CSVGGAPAGEKLFF
TRBJ1-4 TRBV21-1 17 CAGGQGAPPATNEKLFF
TRBJ2-5 TRBV5-6 13 CASSLEREETQYF
TRBJ1-3 TRBV5-4 14 CASSRGGSGNTIYF
TRBJ2-3 TRBV9 14 CASSVDRFPDTQYF
TRBJ2-2 TRBV4-3 20 CASSQDPRASGRANTGELFF
TRBJ1-1 TRBV13 15 CASSGHLENPTEAFF
TRBJ2-5 TRBV5-1 11 CASSRRETQYF